A selection of T cell receptor beta chains follows, all from one sample in a study of CD8 T cells in Susac syndrome. TCRdb redid the calling of the immunoSEQ multiplex PCR reads with MiXCR, one entry per CDR3 protein. This table has 350,000 to 550,000 distinct CDR3 sequences, 75% to 90% appearing once. The material sequenced was CD8+ T cells from PBMCs. These receptors were obtained from a human donor with multiple sclerosis. Each CDR3 is given with its conserved first and last residue. D genes are given only for firm matches. Rows may omit the clone size; those that give it use once, few, many or a size class.

d_call | clone_size | j_call | v_call | cdr3_aa | cdr3_nt
NA | NA | TRBJ2-1 | TRBV6-2/TRBV6-3 | CASSFEVKPYGEQFF | TGTGCCAGCAGTTTTGAGGTGAAGCCATATGGTGAGCAGTTCTTC
TRBD2 | NA | TRBJ2-1 | TRBV14 | CASSQDNRTSGRYNEQFF | TGTGCCAGCAGCCAAGATAATAGGACTAGCGGGAGATACAATGAGCAGTTCTTC
NA | NA | TRBJ1-3 | TRBV25-1 | CASSELSAGNTIYF | TGTGCCAGCAGTGAATTGTCGGCTGGAAACACCATATATTTT
TRBD1 | NA | TRBJ1-6 | TRBV6-5 | CASSYRTGGSTYNSPLHF | TGTGCCAGCAGTTACCGGACAGGGGGCAGCACCTATAATTCACCCCTCCACTTT
TRBD2 | NA | TRBJ2-7 | TRBV6-2/TRBV6-3 | CASSPKTSEIYEQYF | TGTGCCAGCAGCCCCAAGACTAGCGAAATCTACGAGCAGTACTTC
TRBD2 | NA | TRBJ2-1 | TRBV20-1 | CSAPVLAGDNEQFF | TGCAGTGCCCCCGTCCTAGCGGGCGACAATGAGCAGTTCTTC
TRBD1 | NA | TRBJ2-2 | TRBV6-6 | CASSGDREDAGELFF | TGTGCCAGCAGTGGGGACAGGGAAGACGCCGGGGAGCTGTTTTTT
TRBD1 | NA | TRBJ2-5 | TRBV2 | CASRDPGQGALLGGETQYF | TGTGCCAGCAGAGATCCGGGACAGGGGGCACTGTTGGGAGGAGAGACCCAGTACTTC
NA | NA | TRBJ1-5 | TRBV21-1 | CASSNDRSQGKYCQPQHF | TGTGCCAGCAGCAACGACCGATCACAGGGGAAGTATTGTCAGCCCCAGCATTTT
NA | NA | TRBJ2-2 | TRBV4-1 | CASSDRHGSGELFF | TGCGCCAGCAGCGACCGACACGGGTCCGGGGAGCTGTTTTTT
TRBD1 | NA | TRBJ1-2 | TRBV14 | CASSPGTGLPLDGYTF | TGTGCCAGCAGTCCCGGGACAGGCCTTCCCCTGGATGGCTACACCTTC
NA | NA | TRBJ1-1 | TRBV19 | CASTGSTEAFF | TGTGCCAGCACCGGGTCCACTGAAGCTTTCTTT
TRBD1 | NA | TRBJ2-7 | TRBV20-1 | CSARDRDFYEQYF | TGCAGTGCCAGGGACAGGGACTTCTACGAGCAGTACTTC
TRBD1 | once | TRBJ2-7 | TRBV5-1 | CASTGTASYEQYF | TGCGCCAGCACCGGGACAGCCTCCTACGAGCAGTACTTC
NA | NA | TRBJ2-7 | TRBV27 | CASSLAEGVEQYF | TGTGCCAGCAGTCTGGCCGAAGGAGTCGAGCAGTACTTC
NA | NA | TRBJ2-2 | TRBV7-9 | CASSPIPGPNTGELFF | TGTGCCAGCAGCCCTATACCAGGGCCTAACACCGGGGAGCTGTTTTTT
TRBD2 | NA | TRBJ2-5 | TRBV27 | CASRGVKTQYF | TGTGCCAGCCGGGGGGTGAAGACCCAGTACTTC
NA | NA | TRBJ2-7 | TRBV6-1 | CASSEWVPYEQYF | TGTGCCAGCAGTGAATGGGTCCCCTACGAGCAGTACTTC
TRBD2 | few | TRBJ2-1 | TRBV7-8 | CASSLGGLANEQFF | TGTGCCAGCAGCTTAGGGGGACTAGCGAATGAGCAGTTCTTC
NA | NA | TRBJ1-4 | TRBV20-1 | CSAALQGTNEKLFF | TGCAGTGCTGCACTGCAGGGAACTAATGAAAAACTGTTTTTT
TRBD1 | few | TRBJ1-6 | TRBV6-1 | CASRTGQQNNSPLHF | TGTGCCAGCAGAACGGGACAGCAGAATAATTCACCCCTCCACTTT
NA | NA | TRBJ1-5 | TRBV6-1 | CASSEWRGTWPQHF | TGTGCCAGCAGTGAATGGAGGGGGACTTGGCCCCAGCATTTT
TRBD1 | NA | TRBJ2-5 | TRBV5-1 | CASTLRTGGKETQYF | TGCGCCAGCACCCTAAGGACAGGGGGAAAAGAGACCCAGTACTTC
NA | NA | TRBJ2-3 | TRBV6-2/TRBV6-3 | CASSQTTQDTQYF | TGTGCCAGCAGCCAGACAACGCAGGATACGCAGTATTTT
NA | NA | TRBJ2-7 | TRBV12-3/TRBV12-4 | CASSFVGERPYEQYF | TGTGCCAGCAGTTTCGTCGGTGAAAGGCCCTACGAGCAGTACTTC
NA | NA | TRBJ2-2 | TRBV27 | CASSLRQGELFF | TGCGCCAGCAGCTTGAGGCAGGGAGAGCTGTTTTTT
NA | NA | TRBJ1-1 | TRBV27 | CASSLLGGAGTEAFF | TGTGCCAGCAGTTTATTGGGGGGCGCGGGCACTGAAGCTTTCTTT